The 4 T cell receptor beta chains in this list originate from one sample, sequenced in a study of T cell responses to AZD1222 COVID-19 vaccine. Profiled with immunoSEQ multiplex PCR; TCRdb holds only in-frame clones, not every one. The sample yields 70,000 to 100,000 clones, 70% to 90% seen once. Sequencing used peripheral blood, obtained 28 days after the second AZD1222 dose. The receptor source for this set is an adult who received the AZD1222 COVID-19 vaccine.

The V and J genes are TRBV6-5 and TRBJ2-7; D possibly matches TRBD1 or TRBD2 (5 bases each). CDR1 and CDR2 (germline): MNHEY, SVGAGI. The CDR3 is made up of 16 amino acids. Trimming removed 4 bases from V and 1 base from J, with 17 bases in between. The CDR3 sequence: CASSSQRDGWSYEQYF. CDR3 nucleotides: TGTGCCAGCAGTTCCCAAAGGGACGGGTGGTCCTACGAGCAGTACTTC.

In this sample, this clone turned up once. CDR3 DNA sequence: TGTGCCTGGAGTGGAGTAACCGGCTACACCTTC. Translating gives CAWSGVTGYTF. The rearrangement uses TRBV30 and TRBJ1-2; D remains ambiguous. This CDR3 spans 11 amino acids. Germline V gives CDR1 GTSNPN, CDR2 SVGIG (reference sequence). Trimming removed 1 base from V and 8 bases from J, with 8 bases in between. The full variable domain, completed using reference TRBV30 and TRBJ1-2, is SQTIHQWPATLVQPVGSPLSLECTVEGTSNPNLYWYRQAAGRGLQLLFYSVGIGQISSEVPQNLSASRPQDRQFILSSKKLLLSDSGFYLCAWSGVTGYTFGSGTRLTVV.

This chain uses TRBV28 with TRBJ1-2; TRBD1 matches at 8 bases. From germline, CDR1 is MDHEN and CDR2 SYDVKM. The CDR3 sequence is 14 residues long. The junction had 7 bases not matched to a gene; V was cut back by 8 bases and J by 2 bases. The CDR3 DNA reads TGTGCCAGCCACGGACAGGGCGAGAACTATGGCTACACCTTC. Protein: CASHGQGENYGYTF.

The chain couples TRBV7-8 to TRBJ1-2; 8 bases map to TRBD1. J gave up 1 base and V 1 base, and 8 bases lay outside the gene matches. This CDR3 comprises 17 residues. Per the germline V gene, CDR1 is SGHVS and CDR2 is FQNEAQ. The CDR3 sequence is CASSLGVDRAGNYGYTF. The CDR3 coding sequence is TGTGCCAGCAGCTTAGGGGTGGACAGGGCGGGTAACTATGGCTACACCTTC.